The rows below give T cell receptor beta chains drawn from one sample of a study of blood T cell repertoires in COVID-19. The table came from immunoSEQ multiplex PCR; TCRdb's copy has only in-frame clones and leaves some out. Of under 250,000 clones in the sample, roughly 85% were seen once. Source material: peripheral blood. The receptors derive from a woman between 40 and 50 years old with active or convalescent COVID-19. Each CDR3 is given with its conserved first and last residue. D genes are given only for firm matches. Not all rows give a size; the values are once, few, many and, for expanded clones, a class.

v_call,d_call,j_call,clone_size,cdr3_nt,cdr3_aa
TRBV30,TRBD2,TRBJ2-5,.,TGTGCCTGGAGTGATCTTAGCGGGAGGTCAGGAGAGACCCAGTACTTC,CAWSDLSGRSGETQYF
TRBV7-8,.,TRBJ1-2,.,TGTGCCAGCAGCCCGGGACAAATCTATGGCTACACCTTC,CASSPGQIYGYTF
TRBV7-8,TRBD1,TRBJ2-7,.,TGTGCCAGCAGCTTCGGGACAGGCGGCACCTACGAGCAGTACTTC,CASSFGTGGTYEQYF
TRBV27,TRBD1,TRBJ1-5,.,TGTGCCAGCAGTTTAGCAGGGGGAGGCAATCAGCCCCAGCATTTT,CASSLAGGGNQPQHF
TRBV7-2,TRBD2,TRBJ2-1,.,TGTGCCAGCAGCTTAGCCGGGACTAGCGGCTACAATGAGCAGTTCTTC,CASSLAGTSGYNEQFF
TRBV19,TRBD1,TRBJ2-6,.,TGTGCCAGTAGTATAGTCCTAGCGCGGCTGGGACAGGATGTATCTGGGGCCAACGTCCTGACTTTC,CASSIVLARLGQDVSGANVLTF
TRBV18,.,TRBJ1-3,few,TGTGCCAGCTCACCACAGTCAGATGGAAACACCATATATTTT,CASSPQSDGNTIYF
TRBV6-5,.,TRBJ1-1,.,TGTGCCAGCGGAGAACATAGGGGGGAAGCTTTCTTT,CASGEHRGEAFF
TRBV27,TRBD2,TRBJ2-5,.,TGTGCCAGCAGTCCAGAGGGACTAGCGGGAGGGCGAGAGACCCAGTACTTC,CASSPEGLAGGRETQYF
TRBV3-1/TRBV3-2,TRBD2,TRBJ2-3,.,TGTGCCAGCAGCCAAGATTTTGATGTAGCGGGAGCCTCCACAGATACGCAGTATTTT,CASSQDFDVAGASTDTQYF
TRBV15,TRBD1,TRBJ2-6,.,TGTGCCACCAGCAGAGGGGACAGGGGCCTATCTGGGGCCAACGTCCTGACTTTC,CATSRGDRGLSGANVLTF
TRBV30,.,TRBJ1-2,.,TGTGCCTGGTCCGCAGGGAGGATCGATGGCTACACCTTC,CAWSAGRIDGYTF
TRBV3-1/TRBV3-2,TRBD2,TRBJ2-3,.,TGTGCCAGCAGCCATCCTTTACTAGCGGGAGAAAACACAGATACGCAGTATTTT,CASSHPLLAGENTDTQYF
TRBV5-1,TRBD2,TRBJ2-3,.,TGCGCCAGCAGCTTCACTAGCGAAGGGACAGATACGCAGTATTTT,CASSFTSEGTDTQYF
TRBV10-3,TRBD1,TRBJ1-6,.,TGTGCCATCAGTCCGGGACAGGGTTATAATTCACCCCTCCACTTT,CAISPGQGYNSPLHF
TRBV5-6,TRBD2,TRBJ2-1,.,TGTGCCAGCAGCGTCCCGGGACTAGGTTTCAATGAGCAGTTCTTC,CASSVPGLGFNEQFF
TRBV12-5,.,TRBJ1-1,.,TGTGCTAGTGGTTTGGTAGCGGCAGTTGAAGCTTTCTTT,CASGLVAAVEAFF
TRBV27,.,TRBJ1-1,.,TGTGCCAGCAGCAAAGGAGGGGTAGGGACTGAAGCTTTCTTT,CASSKGGVGTEAFF
TRBV5-6,TRBD1,TRBJ1-2,few,TGTGCCAGCAGTCGAGGACAGGGGGCTCGGGGCTACACCTTC,CASSRGQGARGYTF
TRBV7-2,.,TRBJ1-2,.,TGTGCCAGCTCCGACAGAAATAACTATGGCTACACCTTC,CASSDRNNYGYTF
TRBV5-8,TRBD1,TRBJ2-1,few,TGTGCCAGCAGCCTGCGACAGGGATTGTACAATGAGCAGTTCTTC,CASSLRQGLYNEQFF
TRBV3-1/TRBV3-2,TRBD2,TRBJ2-7,.,TGTGCCAGCAGCCACGTTGGGGCTAGCGGGTTCACCTACGAGCAGTACTTC,CASSHVGASGFTYEQYF